This T cell receptor (beta chain) originates from a study of blood T cell repertoires in COVID-19. Study summary: Samples taken during acute and convalescent COVID-19 were collected in the United States, Italy and Spain. Nucleic acid was either cDNA or gDNA, and it came from T cells, B-cell-depleted T cells, or PBMCs.

Per the authors' pipeline: Counts of nucleated cells, estimated from reference gene primer amplification, were obtained. Libraries were prepared by immunoSEQ multiplex PCR; TCRdb keeps only in-frame clonotypes and omits some of them. D and trimming come from the DNA, and the V and J calls and clone size come from that table. This sample has about 250,000 clones; more than 80% occur once, and the top ten carry 3%. CDR3 length equals 16 residues. With 3 bases removed from V and 6 bases from J, the gap between germline ends came to 18 bases. Germline V gives CDR1 MNHNS, CDR2 SASEGT. The source of this sequence is a woman between 25 and 40 years old with active or convalescent COVID-19. Specimen: peripheral blood. V and J are TRBV6-1 and TRBJ1-5, with D possibly TRBD1 on 6 matching bases. Here the CDR3 DNA reads TGTGCCAGCAGTGATTTAATCAGGGGACGGGGTCAGCCCCAGCATTTT. This translates into CASSDLIRGRGQPQHF.